The source of this T cell receptor beta chain is a study of T cells in Graves' hyperthyroidism and ophthalmopathy. Diagnostic assessment was based on clinical symptoms, serum thyroxine and TRAb, thyroid ultrasound and orbital computed tomography. CDR3 size: 15 residues. Germline lookup yields CDR1 SGHTS and CDR2 YDEGEE. The V end was cut by 0 bases, the J end by 4 bases, with 11 bases between. Researchers amplified the TCR beta CDR3 regions from RNA transcripts. The primer set for the first-round RT-PCR of the TCR CDR3 was HTBI. TCRdb fed the multiplex PCR reads into MiXCR, producing one record per CDR3 protein. The sample lists about 560,000 distinct CDR3 sequences, roughly 17% occurring once.

This sequence joins TRBV5-8 and TRBJ2-1; no reliable D call. Source material: blood. The clonotype comes from a woman between 18 and 29 years old with Graves' hyperthyroidism. The CDR3 is CASSLGVARYNEQFF. In DNA form, the CDR3 reads TGTGCCAGCAGCTTGGGCGTGGCGCGGTACAATGAGCAGTTCTTC.